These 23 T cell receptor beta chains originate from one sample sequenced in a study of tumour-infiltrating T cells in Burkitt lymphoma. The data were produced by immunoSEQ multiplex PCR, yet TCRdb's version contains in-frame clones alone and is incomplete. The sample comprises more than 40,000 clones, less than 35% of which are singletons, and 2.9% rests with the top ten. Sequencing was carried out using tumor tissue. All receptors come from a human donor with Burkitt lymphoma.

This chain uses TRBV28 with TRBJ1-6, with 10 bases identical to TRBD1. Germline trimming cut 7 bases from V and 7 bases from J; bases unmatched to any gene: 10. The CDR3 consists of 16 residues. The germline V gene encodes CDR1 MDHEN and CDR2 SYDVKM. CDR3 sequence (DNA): TGTGCCAGCATCGACGTTCCGGGACAGGGGAATTCACCCCTCCACTTT. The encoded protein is CASIDVPGQGNSPLHF.

DNA of the CDR3: TGCGCCAGCAGCTTGGCCGTAGGTAGGCAAGAGACCCAGTACTTC. This translates into CASSLAVGRQETQYF. This chain links TRBV5-1 with TRBJ2-5; D remains unclear. V was clipped by 0 bases and J by 2 bases, with 11 bases between them. The CDR3 extends over 15 amino acids. Germline lookup yields CDR1 SGHRS and CDR2 YFSETQ.

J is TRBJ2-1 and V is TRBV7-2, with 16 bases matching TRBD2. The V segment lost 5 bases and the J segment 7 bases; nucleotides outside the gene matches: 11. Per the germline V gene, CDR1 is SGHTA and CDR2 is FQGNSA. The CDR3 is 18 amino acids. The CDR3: CASSPSGTSGGARNEQFF. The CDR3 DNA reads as TGTGCCAGCAGCCCCTCTGGGACTAGCGGGGGGGCGCGGAATGAGCAGTTCTTC.

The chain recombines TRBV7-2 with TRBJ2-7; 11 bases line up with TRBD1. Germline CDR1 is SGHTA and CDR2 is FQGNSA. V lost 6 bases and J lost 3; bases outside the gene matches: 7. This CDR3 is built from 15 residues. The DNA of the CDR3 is TGTGCCAGCAGACCCGGGACAGGGGGAGTCTACGAGCAGTACTTC. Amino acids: CASRPGTGGVYEQYF.

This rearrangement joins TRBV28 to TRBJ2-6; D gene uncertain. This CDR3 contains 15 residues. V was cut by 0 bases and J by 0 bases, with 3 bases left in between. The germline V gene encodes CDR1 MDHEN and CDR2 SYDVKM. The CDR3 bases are TGTGCCAGCAGTTTATGGAGCTCTGGGGCCAACGTCCTGACTTTC. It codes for CASSLWSSGANVLTF.

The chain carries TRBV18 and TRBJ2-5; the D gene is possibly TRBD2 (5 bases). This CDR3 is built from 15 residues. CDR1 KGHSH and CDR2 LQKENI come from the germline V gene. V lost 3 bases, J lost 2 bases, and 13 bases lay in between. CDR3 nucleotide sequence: TGTGCCAGCTCACCCCCGGGAACTAGACAAGAGACCCAGTACTTC. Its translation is CASSPPGTRQETQYF.

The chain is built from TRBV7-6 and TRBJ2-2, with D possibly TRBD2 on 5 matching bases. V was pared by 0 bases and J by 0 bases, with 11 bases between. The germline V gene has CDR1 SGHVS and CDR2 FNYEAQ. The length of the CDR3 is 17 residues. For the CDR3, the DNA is TGTGCCAGCAGCTTAGCTATGAGGGCGACGAACACCGGGGAGCTGTTTTTT. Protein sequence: CASSLAMRATNTGELFF.

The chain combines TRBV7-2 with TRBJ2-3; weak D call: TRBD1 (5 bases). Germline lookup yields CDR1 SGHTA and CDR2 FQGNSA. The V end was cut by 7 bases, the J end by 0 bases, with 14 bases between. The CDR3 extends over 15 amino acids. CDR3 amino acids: CASTKGLDSTDTQYF. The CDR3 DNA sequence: TGTGCCAGCACCAAGGGGCTAGATAGCACAGATACGCAGTATTTT.

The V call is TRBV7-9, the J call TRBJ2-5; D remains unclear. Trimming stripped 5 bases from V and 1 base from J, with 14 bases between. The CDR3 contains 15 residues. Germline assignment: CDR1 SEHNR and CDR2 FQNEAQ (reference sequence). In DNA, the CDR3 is TGTGCCAGCAGCCCTGGGGTGGGGTCCCAAGAGACCCAGTACTTC. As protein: CASSPGVGSQETQYF.

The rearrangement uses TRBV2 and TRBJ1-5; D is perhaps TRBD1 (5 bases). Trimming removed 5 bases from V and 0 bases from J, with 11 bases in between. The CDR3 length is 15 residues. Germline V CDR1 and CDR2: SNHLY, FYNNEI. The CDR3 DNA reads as TGTGCCAGCAGTACCGGGACTTATAGCAATCAGCCCCAGCATTTT. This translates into CASSTGTYSNQPQHF.

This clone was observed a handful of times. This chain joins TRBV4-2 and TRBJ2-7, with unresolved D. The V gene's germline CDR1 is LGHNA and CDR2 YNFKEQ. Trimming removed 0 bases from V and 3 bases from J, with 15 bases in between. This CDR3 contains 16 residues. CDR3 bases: TGTGCCAGCAGCCAAGATCAAGGGCCCACGGGCTACGAGCAGTACTTC. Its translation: CASSQDQGPTGYEQYF.

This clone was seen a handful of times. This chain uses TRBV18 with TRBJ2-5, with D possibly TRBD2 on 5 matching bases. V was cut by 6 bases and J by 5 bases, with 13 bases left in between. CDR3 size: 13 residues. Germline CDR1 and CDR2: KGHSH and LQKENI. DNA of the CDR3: TGTGCCAGCTCCGACTCGGGCGGGGAGACCCAGTACTTC. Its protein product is CASSDSGGETQYF.

Written as DNA, the CDR3 is TGTGCCAGCTCACCACCGGGCCCGTGGGAGCAGTACTTC. Amino acid sequence: CASSPPGPWEQYF. J is TRBJ2-7 and V is TRBV18; the D is unclear. CDR1 and CDR2 (germline): KGHSH, LQKENI. With 0 bases removed from V and 7 bases from J, the gap between germline ends came to 10 bases. The CDR3 has 13 amino acids.

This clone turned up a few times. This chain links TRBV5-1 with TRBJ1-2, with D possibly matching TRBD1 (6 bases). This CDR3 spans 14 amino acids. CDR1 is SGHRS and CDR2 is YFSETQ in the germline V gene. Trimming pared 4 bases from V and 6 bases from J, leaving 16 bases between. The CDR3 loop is CASSVVQGNHGYTF. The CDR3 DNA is TGCGCCAGCAGCGTTGTACAGGGAAACCATGGCTACACCTTC.

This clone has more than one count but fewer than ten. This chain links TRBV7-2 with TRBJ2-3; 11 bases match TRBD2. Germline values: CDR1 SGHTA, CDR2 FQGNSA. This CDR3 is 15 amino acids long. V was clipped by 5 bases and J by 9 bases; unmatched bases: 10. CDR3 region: CASSTQGLAGGTQYF. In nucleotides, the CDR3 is TGTGCCAGCAGCACCCAGGGGCTAGCGGGGGGAACGCAGTATTTT.

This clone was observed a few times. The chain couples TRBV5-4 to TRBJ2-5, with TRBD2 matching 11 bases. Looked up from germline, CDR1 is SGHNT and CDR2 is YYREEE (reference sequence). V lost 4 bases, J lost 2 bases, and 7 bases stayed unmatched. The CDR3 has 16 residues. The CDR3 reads CASSPGTSGNQETQYF. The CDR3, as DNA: TGTGCCAGCAGCCCAGGGACTAGCGGAAATCAAGAGACCCAGTACTTC. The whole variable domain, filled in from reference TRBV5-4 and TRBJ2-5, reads ETGVTQSPTHLIKTRGQQVTLRCSSQSGHNTVSWYQQALGQGPQFIFQYYREEENGRGNFPPRFSGLQFPNYSSELNVNALELDDSALYLCASSPGTSGNQETQYFGPGTRLLVL.

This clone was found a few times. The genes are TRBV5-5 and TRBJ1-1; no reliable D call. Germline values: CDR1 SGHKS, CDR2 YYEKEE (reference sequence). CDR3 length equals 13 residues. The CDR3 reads CASVAWGNTEAFF. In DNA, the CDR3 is TGTGCGAGCGTCGCGTGGGGGAACACTGAAGCTTTCTTT. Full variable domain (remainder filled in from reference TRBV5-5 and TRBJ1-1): DAGVTQSPTHLIKTRGQQVTLRCSPISGHKSVSWYQQVLGQGPQFIFQYYEKEERGRGNFPDRFSARQFPNYSSELNVNALLLGDSALYLCASVAWGNTEAFFGQGTRLTVV.

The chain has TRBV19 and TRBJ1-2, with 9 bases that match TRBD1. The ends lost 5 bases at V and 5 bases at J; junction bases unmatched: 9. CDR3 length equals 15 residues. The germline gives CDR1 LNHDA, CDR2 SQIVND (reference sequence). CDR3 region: CASSSGTGFFYGYTF. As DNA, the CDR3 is TGTGCCAGTAGTTCCGGGACAGGGTTCTTTTATGGCTACACCTTC.

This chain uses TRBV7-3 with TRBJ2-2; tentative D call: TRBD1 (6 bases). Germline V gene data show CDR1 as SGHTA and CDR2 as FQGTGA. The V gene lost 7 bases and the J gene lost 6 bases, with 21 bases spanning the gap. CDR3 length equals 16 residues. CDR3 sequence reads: CASNPTPGHWPGELFF. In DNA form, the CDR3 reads TGTGCCAGCAACCCGACCCCGGGACATTGGCCCGGGGAGCTGTTTTTT.

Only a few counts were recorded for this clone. CDR3 region: CAISEGANYGYTF. Here the CDR3 DNA reads TGTGCCATCAGTGAGGGAGCTAACTATGGCTACACCTTC. J is TRBJ1-2 and V is TRBV10-3; D not resolved. With 2 bases removed from V and 0 bases from J, the gap between germline ends came to 4 bases. Germline V gives CDR1 ENHRY, CDR2 SYGVKD. The length of the CDR3 is 13 residues.

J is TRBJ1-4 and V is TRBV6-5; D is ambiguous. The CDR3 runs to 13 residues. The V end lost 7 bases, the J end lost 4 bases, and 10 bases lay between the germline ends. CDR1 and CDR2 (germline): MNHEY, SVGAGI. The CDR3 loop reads CASKGHNNEKLFF. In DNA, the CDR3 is TGTGCCAGCAAGGGCCACAATAATGAAAAACTGTTTTTT.

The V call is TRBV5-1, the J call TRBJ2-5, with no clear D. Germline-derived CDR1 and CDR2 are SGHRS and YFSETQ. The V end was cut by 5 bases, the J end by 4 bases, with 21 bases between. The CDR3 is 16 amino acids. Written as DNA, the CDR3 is TGCGCCAGCAGACCGCTCATGGCTAGAGTAGGAGAGACCCAGTACTTC. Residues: CASRPLMARVGETQYF.

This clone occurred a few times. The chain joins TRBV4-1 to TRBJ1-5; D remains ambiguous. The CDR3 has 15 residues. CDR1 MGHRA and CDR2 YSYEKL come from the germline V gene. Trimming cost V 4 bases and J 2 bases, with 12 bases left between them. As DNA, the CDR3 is TGCGCCAGCAGCCCGAACATGGAGGGCAATCAGCCCCAGCATTTT. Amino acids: CASSPNMEGNQPQHF.